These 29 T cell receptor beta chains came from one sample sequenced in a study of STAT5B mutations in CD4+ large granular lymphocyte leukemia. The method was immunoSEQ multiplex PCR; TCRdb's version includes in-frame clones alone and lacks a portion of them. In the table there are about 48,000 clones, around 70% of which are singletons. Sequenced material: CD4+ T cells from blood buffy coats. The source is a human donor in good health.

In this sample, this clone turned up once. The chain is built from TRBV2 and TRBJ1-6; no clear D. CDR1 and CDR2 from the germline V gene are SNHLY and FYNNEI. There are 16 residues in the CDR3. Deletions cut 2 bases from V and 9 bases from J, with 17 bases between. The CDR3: CASSESTPDFGSPLHF. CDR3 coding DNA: TGTGCCAGCAGTGAAAGTACACCCGATTTTGGTTCACCCCTCCACTTT.

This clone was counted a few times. The DNA for the CDR3 is TGTGCCTGGATTCCCCAGGAACCCATGAACACTGAAGCTTTCTTT. It codes for CAWIPQEPMNTEAFF. The chain employs TRBV30 and TRBJ1-1, with D hard to call. Germline V gene sequence: CDR1 GTSNPN, CDR2 SVGIG (reference sequence). The CDR3 is 15 amino acids. V lost 4 bases and J 0 bases, leaving 15 bases between the germline ends. Full variable domain (missing parts from reference TRBV30 and TRBJ1-1): SQTIHQWPATLVQPVGSPLSLECTVEGTSNPNLYWYRQAAGRGLQLLFYSVGIGQISSEVPQNLSASRPQDRQFILSSKKLLLSDSGFYLCAWIPQEPMNTEAFFGQGTRLTVV.

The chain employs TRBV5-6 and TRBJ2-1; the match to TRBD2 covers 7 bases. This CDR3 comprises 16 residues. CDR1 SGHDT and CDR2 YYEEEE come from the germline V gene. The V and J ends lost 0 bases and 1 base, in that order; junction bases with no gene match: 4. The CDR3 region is CASSLDAGLSYNEQFF. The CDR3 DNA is TGTGCCAGCAGCTTGGATGCGGGACTATCCTACAATGAGCAGTTCTTC. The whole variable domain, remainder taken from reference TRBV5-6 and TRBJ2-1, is DAGVTQSPTHLIKTRGQQVTLRCSPKSGHDTVSWYQQALGQGPQFIFQYYEEEERQRGNFPDRFSGHQFPNYSSELNVNALLLGDSALYLCASSLDAGLSYNEQFFGPGTRLTVL.

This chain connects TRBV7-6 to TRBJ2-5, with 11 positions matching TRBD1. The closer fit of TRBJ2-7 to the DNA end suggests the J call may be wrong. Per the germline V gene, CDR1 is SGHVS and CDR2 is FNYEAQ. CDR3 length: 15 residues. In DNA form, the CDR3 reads TGTGCCAGCAGCTTGTCCGGACAGGGGGCAGACGAGCAGTACTTC. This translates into CASSLSGQGADEQYF.

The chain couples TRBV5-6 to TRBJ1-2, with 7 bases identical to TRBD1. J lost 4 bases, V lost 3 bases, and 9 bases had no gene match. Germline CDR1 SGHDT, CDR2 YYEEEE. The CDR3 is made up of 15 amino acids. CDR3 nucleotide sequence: TGTGCCAGCAGCTATAACAGGGGAGGTATCTATGGCTACACCTTC. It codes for CASSYNRGGIYGYTF. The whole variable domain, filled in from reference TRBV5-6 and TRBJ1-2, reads DAGVTQSPTHLIKTRGQQVTLRCSPKSGHDTVSWYQQALGQGPQFIFQYYEEEERQRGNFPDRFSGHQFPNYSSELNVNALLLGDSALYLCASSYNRGGIYGYTFGSGTRLTVV.

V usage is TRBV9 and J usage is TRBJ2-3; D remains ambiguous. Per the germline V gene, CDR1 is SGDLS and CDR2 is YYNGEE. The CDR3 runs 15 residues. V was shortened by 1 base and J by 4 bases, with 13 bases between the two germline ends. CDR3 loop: CASSVSGFEADTQYF. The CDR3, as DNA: TGTGCCAGCAGCGTATCAGGATTCGAGGCAGATACGCAGTATTTT. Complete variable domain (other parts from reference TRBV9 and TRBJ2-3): DSGVTQTPKHLITATGQRVTLRCSPRSGDLSVYWYQQSLDQGLQFLIQYYNGEERAKGNILERFSAQQFPDLHSELNLSSLELGDSALYFCASSVSGFEADTQYFGPGTRLTVL.

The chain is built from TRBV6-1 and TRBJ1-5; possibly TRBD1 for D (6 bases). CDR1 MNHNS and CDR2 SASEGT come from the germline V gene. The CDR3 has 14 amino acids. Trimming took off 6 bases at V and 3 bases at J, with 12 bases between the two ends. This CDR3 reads CASRGGPLNQPQHF. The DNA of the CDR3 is TGTGCCAGCAGAGGGGGACCGCTCAATCAGCCCCAGCATTTT.

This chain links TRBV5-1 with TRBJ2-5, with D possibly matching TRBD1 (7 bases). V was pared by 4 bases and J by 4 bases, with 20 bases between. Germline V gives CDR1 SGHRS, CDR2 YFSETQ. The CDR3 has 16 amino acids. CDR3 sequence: CASSPGLRGAGETQYF. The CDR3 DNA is TGCGCCAGCAGCCCCGGCCTCAGGGGGGCGGGAGAGACCCAGTACTTC.

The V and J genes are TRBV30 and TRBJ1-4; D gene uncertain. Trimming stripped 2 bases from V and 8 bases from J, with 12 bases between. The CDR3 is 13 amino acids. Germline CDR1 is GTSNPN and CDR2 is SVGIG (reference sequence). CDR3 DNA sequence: TGTGCCTGGAGTATCCTCCCGGGGGAAAAACTGTTTTTT. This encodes CAWSILPGEKLFF.

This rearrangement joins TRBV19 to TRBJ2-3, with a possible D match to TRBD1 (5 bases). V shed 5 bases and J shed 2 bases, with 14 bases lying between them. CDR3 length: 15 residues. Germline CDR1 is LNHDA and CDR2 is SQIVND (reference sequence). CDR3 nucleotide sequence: TGTGCCAGTAGTCTACCGGTTGGGGCCACAGATACGCAGTATTTT. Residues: CASSLPVGATDTQYF.

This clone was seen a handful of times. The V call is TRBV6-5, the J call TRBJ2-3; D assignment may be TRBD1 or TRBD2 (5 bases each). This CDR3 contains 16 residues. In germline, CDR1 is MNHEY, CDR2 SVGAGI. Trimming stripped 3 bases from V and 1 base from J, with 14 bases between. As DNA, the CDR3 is TGTGCCAGCAGTTATTCGGGGCAAGCGGGCACAGATACGCAGTATTTT. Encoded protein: CASSYSGQAGTDTQYF.

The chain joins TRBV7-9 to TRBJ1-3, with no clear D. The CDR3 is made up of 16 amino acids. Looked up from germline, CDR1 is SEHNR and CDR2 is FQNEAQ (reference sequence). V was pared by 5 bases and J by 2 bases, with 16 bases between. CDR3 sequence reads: CASSPKRRVAGNTIYF. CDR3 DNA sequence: TGTGCCAGCAGCCCGAAGAGGAGGGTCGCTGGAAACACCATATATTTT. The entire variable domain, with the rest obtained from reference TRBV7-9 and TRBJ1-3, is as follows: DTGVSQNPRHKITKRGQNVTFRCDPISEHNRLYWYRQTLGQGPEFLTYFQNEAQLEKSRLLSDRFSAERPKGSFSTLEIQRTEQGDSAMYLCASSPKRRVAGNTIYFGEGSWLTVV.

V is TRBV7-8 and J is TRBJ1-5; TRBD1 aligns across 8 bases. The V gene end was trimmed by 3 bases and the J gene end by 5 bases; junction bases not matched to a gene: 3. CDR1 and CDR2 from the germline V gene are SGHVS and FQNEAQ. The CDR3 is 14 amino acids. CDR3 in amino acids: CASSLDRADQPQHF. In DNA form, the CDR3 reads TGTGCCAGCAGCTTGGACAGGGCAGATCAGCCCCAGCATTTT.

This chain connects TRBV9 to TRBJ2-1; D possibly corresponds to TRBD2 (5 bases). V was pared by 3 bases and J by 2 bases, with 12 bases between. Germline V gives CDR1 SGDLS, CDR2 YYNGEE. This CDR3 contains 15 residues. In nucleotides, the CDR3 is TGTGCCAGCAGCGCCTCGGGGTGGACCTACAATGAGCAGTTCTTC. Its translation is CASSASGWTYNEQFF.

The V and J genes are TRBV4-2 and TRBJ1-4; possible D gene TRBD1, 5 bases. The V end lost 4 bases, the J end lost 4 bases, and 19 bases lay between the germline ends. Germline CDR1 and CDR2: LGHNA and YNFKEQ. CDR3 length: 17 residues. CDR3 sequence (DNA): TGTGCCAGCAGCCCAAGCCAGGGAAACCCCTATAATGAAAAACTGTTTTTT. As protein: CASSPSQGNPYNEKLFF.

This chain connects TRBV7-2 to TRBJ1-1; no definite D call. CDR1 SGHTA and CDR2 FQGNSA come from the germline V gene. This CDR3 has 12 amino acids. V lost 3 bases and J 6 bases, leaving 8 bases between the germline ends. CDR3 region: CASSFSLAEAFF. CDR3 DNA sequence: TGTGCCAGCAGCTTTAGTCTCGCTGAAGCTTTCTTT.

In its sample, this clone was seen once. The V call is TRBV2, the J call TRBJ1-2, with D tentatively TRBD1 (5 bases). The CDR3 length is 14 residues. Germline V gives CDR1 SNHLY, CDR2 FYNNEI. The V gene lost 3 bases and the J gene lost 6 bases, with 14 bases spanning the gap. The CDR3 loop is CASSDGTLRNGYTF. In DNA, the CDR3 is TGTGCCAGCAGTGACGGGACTCTCAGGAATGGCTACACCTTC.

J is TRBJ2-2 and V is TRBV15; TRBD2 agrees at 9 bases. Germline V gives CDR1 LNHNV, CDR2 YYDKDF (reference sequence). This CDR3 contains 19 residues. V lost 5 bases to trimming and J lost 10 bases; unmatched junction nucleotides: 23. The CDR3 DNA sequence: TGTGCCACCAGCGACCCGCGACGAGGGGGAGAGCGGGGGGCGGAGGAGCTGTTTTTT. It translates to CATSDPRRGGERGAEELFF.

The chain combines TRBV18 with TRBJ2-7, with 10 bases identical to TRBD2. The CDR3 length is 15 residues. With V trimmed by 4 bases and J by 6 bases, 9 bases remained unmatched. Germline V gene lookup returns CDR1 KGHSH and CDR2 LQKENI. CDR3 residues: CASSLWTSGSGEQYF. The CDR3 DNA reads TGTGCCAGCTCACTTTGGACTAGCGGCAGTGGCGAGCAGTACTTC.

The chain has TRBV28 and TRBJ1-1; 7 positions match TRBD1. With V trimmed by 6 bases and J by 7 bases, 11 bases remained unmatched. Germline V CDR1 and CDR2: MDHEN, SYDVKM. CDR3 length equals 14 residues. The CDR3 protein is CASSRQGRIGEAFF. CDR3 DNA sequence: TGTGCCAGCAGCCGACAGGGTCGTATTGGTGAAGCTTTCTTT.

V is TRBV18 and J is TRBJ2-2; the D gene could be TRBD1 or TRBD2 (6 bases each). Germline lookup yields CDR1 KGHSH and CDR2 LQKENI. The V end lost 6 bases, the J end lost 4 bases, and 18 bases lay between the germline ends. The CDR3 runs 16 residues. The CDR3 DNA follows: TGTGCCAGCTCTTGGAGGGGGGACCGAGCCACCGGGGAGCTGTTTTTT. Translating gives CASSWRGDRATGELFF.

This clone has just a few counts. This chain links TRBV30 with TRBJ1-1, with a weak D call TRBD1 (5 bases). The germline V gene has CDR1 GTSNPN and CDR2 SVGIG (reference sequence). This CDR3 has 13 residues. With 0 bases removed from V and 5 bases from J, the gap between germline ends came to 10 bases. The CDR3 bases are TGTGCCTGGAGTGTTCAGGGTGATACTGAAGCTTTCTTT. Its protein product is CAWSVQGDTEAFF.

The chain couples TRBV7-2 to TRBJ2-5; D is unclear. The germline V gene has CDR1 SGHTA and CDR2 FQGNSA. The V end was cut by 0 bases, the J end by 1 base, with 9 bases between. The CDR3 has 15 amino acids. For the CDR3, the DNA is TGTGCCAGCAGCTTAGCGGCTACGACCCAAGAGACCCAGTACTTC. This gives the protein CASSLAATTQETQYF.

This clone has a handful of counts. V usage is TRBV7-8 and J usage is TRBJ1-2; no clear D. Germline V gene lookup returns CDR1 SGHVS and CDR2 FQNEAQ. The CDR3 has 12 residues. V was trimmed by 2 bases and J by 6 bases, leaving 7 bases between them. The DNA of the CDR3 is TGTGCCAGCAGCTTACTGGCGGATGGCTACACCTTC. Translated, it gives CASSLLADGYTF.

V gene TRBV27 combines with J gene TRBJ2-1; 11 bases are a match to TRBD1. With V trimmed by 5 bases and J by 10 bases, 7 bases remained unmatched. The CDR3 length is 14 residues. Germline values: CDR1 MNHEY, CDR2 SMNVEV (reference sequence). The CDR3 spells CASSKGQGVLEQFF. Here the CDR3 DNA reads TGTGCCAGCAGTAAGGGACAGGGGGTTTTGGAGCAGTTCTTC.

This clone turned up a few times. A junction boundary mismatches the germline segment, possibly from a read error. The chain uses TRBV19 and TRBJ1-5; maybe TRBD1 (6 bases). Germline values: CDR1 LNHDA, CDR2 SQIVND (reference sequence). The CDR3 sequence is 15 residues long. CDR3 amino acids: CASRIDRTSNQPQHF. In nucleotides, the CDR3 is TGTGCCAGTAGAATAGACAGGACTAGCAATCAGCCCCAGCATTTT.

CDR3 region: CASSDSDIRPNQPQHF. CDR3 nucleotides: TGTGCCAGCAGTGATTCCGACATAAGGCCCAATCAGCCCCAGCATTTT. The rearrangement joins TRBV6-4 to TRBJ1-5; D unresolved. Trimming removed 3 bases from V and 3 bases from J, with 15 bases in between. This CDR3 is 16 amino acids long. Germline values: CDR1 MRHNA, CDR2 SNTAGT.

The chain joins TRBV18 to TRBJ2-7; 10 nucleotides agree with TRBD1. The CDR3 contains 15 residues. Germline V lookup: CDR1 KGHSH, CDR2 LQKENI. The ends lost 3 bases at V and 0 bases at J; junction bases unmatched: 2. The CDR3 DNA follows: TGTGCCAGCTCACCCCGACAGGGGGCCTCCTACGAGCAGTACGTC. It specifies CASSPRQGASYEQYV.

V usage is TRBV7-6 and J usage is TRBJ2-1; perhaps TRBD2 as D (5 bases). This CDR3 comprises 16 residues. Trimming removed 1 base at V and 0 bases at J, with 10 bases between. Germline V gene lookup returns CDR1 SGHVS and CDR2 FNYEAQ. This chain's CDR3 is CASSLDSGVSYNEQFF. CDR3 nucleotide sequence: TGTGCCAGCAGCTTAGATTCCGGGGTCTCCTACAATGAGCAGTTCTTC.